Listed here are 30 T cell receptor beta chains from one sample, sequenced in a study of cytomegalovirus exposure and HLA in healthy donors. The PCR was carried out with 60 Vbeta primers and 13 Jbeta primers. Libraries were prepared by immunoSEQ multiplex PCR; TCRdb keeps only in-frame clonotypes and omits some of them. The data show some 20,000 clones, and the top ten clones hold roughly 20%. The material sequenced was PBMCs. Every receptor here comes from a man aged 55 to 70 in good health and CMV-seropositive.

The V and J genes are TRBV6-1 and TRBJ1-2, with unresolved D. Deletions cut 1 base from V and 1 base from J, with 10 bases between. This CDR3 is 15 amino acids long. Germline V gene lookup returns CDR1 MNHNS and CDR2 SASEGT. The CDR3 coding sequence is TGTGCCAGCAGTGAAGGAAGCAGGCTTAACTATGGCTACACCTTC. Amino acids: CASSEGSRLNYGYTF.

The J gene is TRBJ2-5, the V gene TRBV18, with D possibly TRBD2 on 5 matching bases. CDR1 is KGHSH, CDR2 LQKENI, per germline. The CDR3 contains 14 residues. Trimming took off 3 bases at V and 5 bases at J, with 13 bases between the two ends. The CDR3 protein is CASSPAGVRETQYF. In nucleotides, the CDR3 is TGTGCCAGCTCACCCGCCGGGGTCCGGGAGACCCAGTACTTC.

This chain's CDR3 is CASSLGQGNEAFF. DNA for the CDR3: TGCGCCAGCAGCTTGGGGCAGGGTAATGAAGCTTTCTTT. The chain recombines TRBV5-1 with TRBJ1-1, with TRBD1 as a possible D gene (5 bases). Trimming pared 0 bases from V and 7 bases from J, leaving 10 bases between. Germline V lookup: CDR1 SGHRS, CDR2 YFSETQ. The CDR3 is 13 amino acids.

V usage is TRBV6-1 and J usage is TRBJ1-4; 7 bases fit TRBD1. This CDR3 is built from 14 residues. J gave up 5 bases and V 3 bases, and 3 bases lay outside the gene matches. The V gene's germline CDR1 is MNHNS and CDR2 SASEGT. The CDR3 sequence: CASSETGWNEKLFF. CDR3 nucleotide sequence: TGTGCCAGCAGTGAGACAGGGTGGAATGAAAAACTGTTTTTT.

The V and J genes are TRBV5-1 and TRBJ1-2; maybe TRBD1 (6 bases). This CDR3 spans 13 amino acids. Germline V lookup: CDR1 SGHRS, CDR2 YFSETQ. V was trimmed by 4 bases and J by 8 bases, leaving 15 bases between them. CDR3: CASSLGQIEGYTF. Here the CDR3 DNA reads TGCGCCAGCAGCCTCGGACAGATCGAGGGCTACACCTTC.

This sequence joins TRBV18 and TRBJ2-7; the match to TRBD2 covers 13 bases. V lost 3 bases to trimming and J lost 5 bases; unmatched junction nucleotides: 7. CDR1 and CDR2 from the germline V gene are KGHSH and LQKENI. The CDR3 is 16 residues long. The CDR3 is CASSPPTSGRTHEQYF. As DNA, the CDR3 is TGTGCCAGCTCACCCCCGACTAGCGGGAGGACCCACGAGCAGTACTTC.

The rearrangement uses TRBV4-1 and TRBJ1-3, with D possibly matching TRBD1 (5 bases). The CDR3 is 14 residues long. Trimming shortened V by 1 base and J by 4 bases, and 8 bases separated the two germline ends. CDR1 and CDR2 (germline): MGHRA, YSYEKL. In DNA, the CDR3 is TGCGCCAGCAGCCAAGGCGGGACGGGAAACACCATATATTTT. The encoded protein is CASSQGGTGNTIYF.

The chain recombines TRBV6-5 with TRBJ2-3; the match to TRBD2 covers 8 bases. Germline CDR1 reads MNHEY; CDR2 reads SVGAGI. The V segment lost 7 bases and the J segment 1 base; nucleotides outside the gene matches: 1. This CDR3 contains 13 residues. DNA for the CDR3: TGTGCCAGCATGACTAGCGGCACAGATACGCAGTATTTT. The encoded protein is CASMTSGTDTQYF.

V and J are TRBV11-2 and TRBJ2-6; 7 nucleotides agree with TRBD1. This CDR3 has 16 amino acids. The germline gives CDR1 SGHAT, CDR2 FQNNGV. J was trimmed by 1 base and V by 5 bases; bases with no gene match: 5. CDR3 amino acids: CASSPRQGSGANVLTF. The CDR3 region has the DNA TGTGCCAGCAGCCCGCGACAGGGTTCTGGGGCCAACGTCCTGACTTTC.

The chain links TRBV5-5 to TRBJ2-7, with D possibly matching TRBD2 (7 bases). The CDR3 extends over 14 amino acids. The V gene's germline CDR1 is SGHKS and CDR2 YYEKEE (reference sequence). V lost 5 bases and J lost 3, with 15 bases in between. The CDR3 loop is CASSPRGGNYEQYF. The CDR3 DNA reads TGTGCCAGCAGTCCCAGGGGAGGGAACTACGAGCAGTACTTC.

The chain recombines TRBV9 with TRBJ2-1; D not certain. Germline loops: CDR1 SGDLS, CDR2 YYNGEE. The CDR3 runs to 15 residues. V was pared by 0 bases and J by 0 bases, with 7 bases between. CDR3 nucleotide sequence: TGTGCCAGCAGCGTAGATTACTCCTCCTACAATGAGCAGTTCTTC. Amino acids: CASSVDYSSYNEQFF.

The chain couples TRBV30 to TRBJ2-3, with 8 bases that match TRBD1. The CDR3 runs 14 residues. Germline V CDR1 and CDR2: GTSNPN, SVGIG (reference sequence). J gave up 0 bases and V 5 bases, and 4 bases lay outside the gene matches. The CDR3 loop is CAWGQGSSTDTQYF. The CDR3 DNA reads as TGTGCCTGGGGACAGGGATCTAGCACAGATACGCAGTATTTT. Using reference TRBV30 and TRBJ2-3 for the parts outside the CDR3, the full variable domain is SQTIHQWPATLVQPVGSPLSLECTVEGTSNPNLYWYRQAAGRGLQLLFYSVGIGQISSEVPQNLSASRPQDRQFILSSKKLLLSDSGFYLCAWGQGSSTDTQYFGPGTRLTVL.

The genes are TRBV18 and TRBJ1-4, with 7 bases identical to TRBD1. Germline V gene sequence: CDR1 KGHSH, CDR2 LQKENI. Unmatched junction bases numbered 9, after V lost 4 bases and J lost 7 bases. The CDR3 has 15 amino acids. CDR3 DNA: TGTGCCAGCTCACAAAATCAGGGACAGAGTGAAAAACTGTTTTTT. This translates into CASSQNQGQSEKLFF.

The chain employs TRBV11-2 and TRBJ2-3; no clear D gene. The ends were cut back, 5 bases at V and 6 bases at J, with 12 bases in the middle. The CDR3 loop spans 13 amino acids. The germline V gene has CDR1 SGHAT and CDR2 FQNNGV. The CDR3 DNA reads as TGTGCCAGCAGCCCCTTCGCTCAGGATACGCAGTATTTT. It yields the protein CASSPFAQDTQYF.

The rearrangement links TRBV18 to TRBJ1-1; 10 bases are a match to TRBD1. Germline loops: CDR1 KGHSH, CDR2 LQKENI. The CDR3 covers 16 residues. V gave up 4 bases and J gave up 3 bases; unmatched junction bases: 8. The CDR3 loop reads CASSHRTGGGHTEAFF. The CDR3, as DNA: TGTGCCAGCTCACACAGGACAGGGGGAGGCCACACTGAAGCTTTCTTT.

This sequence joins TRBV29-1 and TRBJ1-5, with D possibly matching TRBD1 (6 bases). CDR1 and CDR2 (germline): SQVTM, ANQGSEA. The V gene lost 6 bases and the J gene lost 5 bases, with 17 bases spanning the gap. CDR3 length: 14 residues. DNA of the CDR3: TGCAGCGTGAGTGAGGGGGACCTCGATCAGCCCCAGCATTTT. Its translation is CSVSEGDLDQPQHF. Complete variable domain (other parts from reference TRBV29-1 and TRBJ1-5): SAVISQKPSRDICQRGTSLTIQCQVDSQVTMMFWYRQQPGQSLTLIATANQGSEATYESGFVIDKFPISRPNLTFSTLTVSNMSPEDSSIYLCSVSEGDLDQPQHFGDGTRLSIL.

The chain is built from TRBV4-1 and TRBJ2-3, with D unclear. The CDR3 totals 14 residues. Germline CDR1 reads MGHRA; CDR2 reads YSYEKL. V lost 1 base and J lost 2, with 7 bases in between. DNA for the CDR3: TGCGCCAGCAGCCAAGGTAGTTCCACAGATACGCAGTATTTT. It yields the protein CASSQGSSTDTQYF.

The genes are TRBV6-6 and TRBJ1-5; D perhaps matches TRBD1 (5 bases). There are 14 residues in the CDR3. Per the germline V gene, CDR1 is MNHNY and CDR2 is SVGAGI (reference sequence). The V gene lost 5 bases and the J gene lost 4 bases, with 12 bases spanning the gap. The CDR3: CASSKQELNQPQHF. The CDR3 DNA is TGTGCCAGCAGTAAACAGGAGTTGAATCAGCCCCAGCATTTT.

This rearrangement joins TRBV18 to TRBJ2-1, with TRBD1 matching 8 bases. CDR1 and CDR2 from the germline V gene are KGHSH and LQKENI. Unmatched junction bases numbered 10, after V lost 4 bases and J lost 5 bases. This CDR3 is built from 16 residues. CDR3 in amino acids: CASSLQGVANNNEQFF. The CDR3 DNA is TGTGCCAGCTCACTACAGGGGGTTGCGAATAACAATGAGCAGTTCTTC.

This clone is called medium-sized (0.01 to 0.1%) based on its frequency. The chain carries TRBV5-6 and TRBJ2-7; 12 nucleotides align to TRBD2. CDR1 is SGHDT, CDR2 YYEEEE, per germline. V dropped 4 bases and J dropped 2; count of bases not matched to a gene: 7. This CDR3 comprises 16 residues. CDR3: CASSRTSGALAYEQYF. The CDR3 DNA reads TGTGCCAGCAGCCGGACTAGCGGGGCCCTGGCCTACGAGCAGTACTTC. Drawing the rest from reference TRBV5-6 and TRBJ2-7, the complete variable domain is DAGVTQSPTHLIKTRGQQVTLRCSPKSGHDTVSWYQQALGQGPQFIFQYYEEEERQRGNFPDRFSGHQFPNYSSELNVNALLLGDSALYLCASSRTSGALAYEQYFGPGTRLTVT.

The chain employs TRBV18 and TRBJ1-3; D gene uncertain. The V and J ends lost 3 bases and 2 bases respectively, with 11 bases between them. Germline V CDR1 and CDR2: KGHSH, LQKENI. The CDR3 is made up of 15 amino acids. CDR3 protein: CASSPASIPGNTIYF. The CDR3 DNA is TGTGCCAGCTCACCCGCGTCTATCCCTGGAAACACCATATATTTT.

The genes are TRBV5-1 and TRBJ1-1; D gene uncertain. CDR1 SGHRS and CDR2 YFSETQ come from the germline V gene. This CDR3 has 13 amino acids. V was shortened by 2 bases and J by 5 bases, with 10 bases between the two germline ends. DNA for the CDR3: TGCGCCAGCAGCTTAGCCGGGGAGACTGAAGCTTTCTTT. Translation gives CASSLAGETEAFF.

The chain employs TRBV4-1 and TRBJ2-5, with D unclear. V was trimmed by 6 bases and J by 7 bases, leaving 12 bases between them. The V gene's germline CDR1 is MGHRA and CDR2 YSYEKL. CDR3 size: 12 residues. The CDR3 region has the DNA TGCGCCAGCAGTCGCCCCCTAGGGACCCAGTACTTC. Its protein is CASSRPLGTQYF.

The chain's CDR3 is CASRTLAGAYNEQFF. The DNA of the CDR3 is TGCGCCAGCAGAACTCTAGCGGGTGCTTACAATGAGCAGTTCTTC. This sequence joins TRBV5-1 and TRBJ2-1, with TRBD2 matching 8 bases. The junction had 8 bases not matched to a gene; V was cut back by 5 bases and J by 4 bases. CDR1 is SGHRS, CDR2 YFSETQ, per germline. This CDR3 spans 15 amino acids. The complete variable domain, with remaining parts taken from reference TRBV5-1 and TRBJ2-1, reads KAGVTQTPRYLIKTRGQQVTLSCSPISGHRSVSWYQQTPGQGLQFLFEYFSETQRNKGNFPGRFSGRQFSNSRSEMNVSTLELGDSALYLCASRTLAGAYNEQFFGPGTRLTVL.

The chain links TRBV18 to TRBJ1-1; D uncertain. Per the germline V gene, CDR1 is KGHSH and CDR2 is LQKENI. V was trimmed by 8 bases and J by 5 bases, leaving 15 bases between them. The CDR3 sequence is 13 residues long. The chain's CDR3 is CASTREVGTEAFF. For the CDR3, the DNA is TGTGCCAGCACCCGGGAGGTGGGGACTGAAGCTTTCTTT.

This rearrangement joins TRBV5-8 to TRBJ2-7, with TRBD1 identical over 11 bases. The germline CDR1 and CDR2 sequences are SGHTS and YDEGEE. The ends lost 0 bases at V and 6 bases at J; junction bases unmatched: 5. The CDR3 covers 15 residues. CDR3 in DNA: TGTGCCAGCAGCTTGGGTGGACAGGGGGCTACCGAGCAGTACTTC. Protein sequence: CASSLGGQGATEQYF.

The chain is built from TRBV5-1 and TRBJ2-7, with D perhaps matching TRBD2 (6 bases). Trimming removed 2 bases at V and 6 bases at J, with 12 bases between. Germline V CDR1 and CDR2: SGHRS, YFSETQ. The length of the CDR3 is 13 residues. For the CDR3, the DNA is TGCGCCAGCAGCTTAGCGGGCTCGGTCGAGCAGTACTTC. The encoded protein is CASSLAGSVEQYF.

The V gene is TRBV30, the J gene TRBJ1-1; D gene uncertain. CDR1 and CDR2 from the germline V gene are GTSNPN and SVGIG (reference sequence). This CDR3 has 14 amino acids. Trimming took off 3 bases at V and 6 bases at J, with 17 bases between the two ends. This CDR3 reads CAWRGSSNWAEAFF. CDR3 sequence (DNA): TGTGCCTGGAGAGGGAGTTCGAACTGGGCTGAAGCTTTCTTT.

V is TRBV7-9 and J is TRBJ1-2, with a possible D match to TRBD1 (5 bases). V shed 6 bases and J shed 6 bases, with 17 bases lying between them. This CDR3 is built from 14 residues. The germline V gene has CDR1 SEHNR and CDR2 FQNEAQ (reference sequence). The CDR3 loop reads CASSLSGGGDGYTF. The CDR3 DNA reads TGTGCCAGCAGTTTAAGCGGGGGAGGGGATGGCTACACCTTC.

V gene TRBV25-1 combines with J gene TRBJ1-1; 7 nucleotides agree with TRBD1. The germline V gene has CDR1 MGHDK and CDR2 SYGVNS. There are 17 residues in the CDR3. After removal of 4 bases from V and 2 bases from J, the junction contained 13 bases not matched to a gene. The CDR3 sequence: CASSGPVGRGFNTEAFF. CDR3 bases: TGTGCCAGCAGTGGCCCCGTCGGCAGGGGGTTTAACACTGAAGCTTTCTTT.